These T cell receptor beta chains were read from a single sample in a study of early stage breast cancer tumors. Profiled with immunoSEQ multiplex PCR; TCRdb holds only in-frame clones, not every one. The table has 23,000 or so clones, about 70% seen once. The source material was breast tumor tissue. The source of these receptors is a person in their sixties with breast cancer. Each CDR3 is given without its conserved first and last residue. Fields, in order: J gene, clone size, V gene, CDR3 protein. Where a row states a size, it is once, few, many or the class of an expanded clone; other rows omit it.

>TRBJ2-1|NA|TRBV7-8
ASSFPMDGLTYNEQF
>TRBJ2-1|NA|TRBV18
ASSPPTSGRLNEQF
>TRBJ2-5|NA|TRBV10-3
AIRASGNQETQY
>TRBJ2-5|NA|TRBV5-6
ASSLGQGLETQY
>TRBJ1-3|NA|TRBV11-2
ASSSRGNTIY
>TRBJ2-3|NA|TRBV11-1
ASSARDRGSDTQY
>TRBJ1-1|NA|TRBV10-3
AISDDKNTEAF
>TRBJ2-3|NA|TRBV7-2
ASSLEGGSDTQY
>TRBJ1-2|NA|TRBV20-1
SARYTGGYT
>TRBJ2-7|few|TRBV7-2
ASSLGLAGTYEQY
>TRBJ1-1|few|TRBV5-1
ASTPTGSNTEAF
>TRBJ2-1|NA|TRBV19
ASSIPYNEQF
>TRBJ2-5|NA|TRBV18
ASSPPSLLLPGQGSWETQY
>TRBJ2-7|NA|TRBV2
ASKEGSYEQY
>TRBJ2-7|NA|TRBV11-3
ASSGSWYEQY
>TRBJ2-6|NA|TRBV5-6
ATRQGPSGANVLT
>TRBJ1-5|NA|TRBV4-3
ASSQDRLEGGNQPQH
>TRBJ1-2|few|TRBV21-1
ASSKALQGTEGYT
>TRBJ1-5|NA|TRBV6-1
ASSNFGGKQPQH
>TRBJ2-7|NA|TRBV5-6
ASSLGAEQY
>TRBJ2-1|NA|TRBV12-5
ASGRSGGYNEQF
>TRBJ1-1|NA|TRBV6-5
ASTDLGGQNTEAF
>TRBJ1-1|once|TRBV29-1
SVGFLSLGAGEAF
>TRBJ1-5|NA|TRBV19
ASSITGDSNQPQH
>TRBJ2-1|NA|TRBV6-6
ASRLADNEQF
>TRBJ2-2|once|TRBV5-1
ASSLTSGRNTGELF
>TRBJ2-7|NA|TRBV5-1
ASRLGQDYEQY
>TRBJ2-5|NA|TRBV7-8
ASSSTSGGRQETQY
>TRBJ2-2|NA|TRBV11-3
ASSLYGVPNTGELF
>TRBJ2-7|NA|TRBV25-1
ASSEWGQGEGEQY
>TRBJ2-3|NA|TRBV4-3
ASSQAPSTSTDTQY
>TRBJ1-5|NA|TRBV4-1
ASSHLQAINQPQH
>TRBJ2-1|once|TRBV7-3
ASSFGASGGNNEQF
>TRBJ1-5|NA|TRBV19
ASSNDRGNQPQH
>TRBJ1-1|few|TRBV7-2
ASSTMRGSEAF
>TRBJ2-3|NA|TRBV5-1
ASSLESPTGDTQY
>TRBJ1-1|NA|TRBV6-6
ASSLAWNTEAF
>TRBJ1-2|NA|TRBV18
ASSPGDYDDGYT
>TRBJ1-2|NA|TRBV5-6
ASSLFTGLANYGYT
>TRBJ2-2|few|TRBV6-1
ASSEWASTNTGELF
>TRBJ2-7|NA|TRBV18
ASSPPGRTEQY
>TRBJ2-2|medium-sized|TRBV7-9
ASSLRGKGAGELF
>TRBJ1-2|NA|TRBV29-1
SVLTDNYGYT
>TRBJ2-1|NA|TRBV5-4
ASSLSAGRVSYNEQF
>TRBJ2-7|NA|TRBV15
ATSRDRGPYEQY
>TRBJ2-1|NA|TRBV6-6
ASAGADLDGDEQF
>TRBJ2-7|few|TRBV28
ASSLGQGGYEQY
>TRBJ1-3|NA|TRBV9
ASSVTGDPNTIY
>TRBJ2-3|NA|TRBV6-5
ASSYSGGGTDTQY
>TRBJ2-7|NA|TRBV7-8
ASEPTRFSAPEQY
>TRBJ1-5|few|TRBV19
ASSIGQGGYQPQH
>TRBJ2-2|NA|TRBV14
ASSWDRGTIANTGELF
>TRBJ2-1|NA|TRBV6-6
ASKEGQGYNEQF
>TRBJ1-2|NA|TRBV27
ASSLQGRANYGYT
>TRBJ1-5|few|TRBV6-6
ASSYSPGWQPQH
>TRBJ2-7|NA|TRBV15
ATSRNRGEQY
>TRBJ2-7|NA|TRBV30
ARGTGTYEQY